Listed here are 15 T cell receptor beta chains from one sample, sequenced in a study of neurological immune-mediated disorders. TCRdb re-derived calls from the 5' RACE reads in MiXCR, one entry per CDR3 protein. The table shows over 50,000 distinct CDR3 sequences, with roughly 5% occurring only once. Sequencing input: PBMCs. These TCRs come from a human donor with multiple sclerosis. The donor label of this sample is uncertain.

This clonotype occurred many times. The chain links TRBV5-1 to TRBJ1-6; D gene uncertain. Trimming shortened V by 2 bases and J by 8 bases, and 14 bases separated the two germline ends. The length of the CDR3 is 15 residues. CDR1 is SGHRS and CDR2 is YFSETQ in the germline V gene. This chain's CDR3 is CASSFMLREDSPLHF. DNA of the CDR3: TGCGCCAGCAGCTTTATGTTAAGGGAAGATTCACCCCTCCACTTT.

This clonotype was seen repeatedly, ten times or more. The rearrangement uses TRBV20-1 and TRBJ1-1, with D unclear. V was cut by 6 bases and J by 0 bases, with 8 bases left in between. The CDR3 runs to 12 residues. CDR1 and CDR2 (germline): DFQATT, SNEGSKA (reference sequence). The CDR3 protein is CSAYMLNTEAFF. The CDR3 nucleotides read TGCAGTGCCTACATGCTGAACACTGAAGCTTTCTTT.

This clonotype was seen at least ten times. The chain employs TRBV7-3 and TRBJ2-3; D perhaps matches TRBD2 (6 bases). Germline V CDR1 and CDR2: SGHTA, FQGTGA. The CDR3 has 14 residues. V was shortened by 7 bases and J by 0 bases, with 11 bases between the two germline ends. The CDR3 is CASTSGVSTDTQYF. The CDR3 DNA reads as TGTGCCAGCACCTCGGGAGTAAGCACAGATACGCAGTATTTT.

This clonotype has ten or more counts. The gene calls are TRBV20-1 and TRBJ2-7; TRBD1 is a possible D gene (6 bases). Per the germline V gene, CDR1 is DFQATT and CDR2 is SNEGSKA (reference sequence). V was trimmed by 6 bases and J by 0 bases, leaving 12 bases between them. This CDR3 has 13 residues. Here the CDR3 DNA reads TGCAGTGCATGGAACAGGGACTCCTACGAGCAGTACTTC. Encoded protein: CSAWNRDSYEQYF.

At least ten counts were recorded for this clonotype. This CDR3 is CASSVGGQGAYGYTF. CDR3 DNA: TGTGCCAGCAGCGTAGGGGGACAGGGTGCCTATGGCTACACCTTC. V and J are TRBV9 and TRBJ1-2; 9 nucleotides align to TRBD1. Germline values: CDR1 SGDLS, CDR2 YYNGEE. J was trimmed by 4 bases and V by 0 bases; bases with no gene match: 4. The CDR3 is 15 amino acids.

At least ten counts were recorded for this clonotype. The chain uses TRBV5-1 and TRBJ2-2, with D maybe TRBD1 (5 bases). CDR1 and CDR2 from the germline V gene are SGHRS and YFSETQ. Trimming took off 0 bases at V and 5 bases at J, with 8 bases between the two ends. The CDR3 runs to 14 residues. CDR3 nucleotides: TGCGCCAGCAGCTTGGGGGGCCGGACCGGGGAGCTGTTTTTT. Protein product: CASSLGGRTGELFF.

This clonotype has ten or more counts. The J gene is TRBJ2-1, the V gene TRBV9; possible D gene TRBD1, 6 bases. CDR3 size: 18 residues. Germline values: CDR1 SGDLS, CDR2 YYNGEE. The V end was cut by 0 bases, the J end by 8 bases, with 24 bases between. Here the CDR3 DNA reads TGTGCCAGCAGCGTAGGGCAATTTCAGGGGACATGGGGCCATGAGCAGTTCTTC. Protein sequence: CASSVGQFQGTWGHEQFF. Looking up the rest from reference TRBV9 and TRBJ2-1 gives the full variable domain: DSGVTQTPKHLITATGQRVTLRCSPRSGDLSVYWYQQSLDQGLQFLIQYYNGEERAKGNILERFSAQQFPDLHSELNLSSLELGDSALYFCASSVGQFQGTWGHEQFFGPGTRLTVL.

This clonotype was detected a few times. The chain couples TRBV7-6 to TRBJ2-1; a possible D gene is TRBD2 (6 bases). The CDR3 is 17 residues long. CDR1 is SGHVS and CDR2 is FNYEAQ in the germline V gene. Between the trimmed V and J ends, which lost 2 bases and 2 bases, there was a span of 16 bases. Written as DNA, the CDR3 is TGTGCCAGCAGCTTAATTCTAGGAGGGTACACCTACAATGAGCAGTTCTTC. Encoded protein: CASSLILGGYTYNEQFF.

There are many counts of this clonotype. The chain links TRBV20-1 to TRBJ1-3; D is unresolved. Germline V lookup: CDR1 DFQATT, CDR2 SNEGSKA (reference sequence). The CDR3 is 12 residues long. The V and J ends lost 5 bases and 4 bases respectively, with 9 bases between them. CDR3 in DNA: TGCAGTGCTGTACTGGGAGGAAACACCATATATTTT. Translating it yields CSAVLGGNTIYF.

This clonotype was counted many times. The V call is TRBV6-5, the J call TRBJ2-4, with 9 bases aligning to TRBD2. This CDR3 has 14 residues. The V and J ends lost 4 bases and 6 bases, in that order; junction bases with no gene match: 4. The germline V gene encodes CDR1 MNHEY and CDR2 SVGAGI. The CDR3 here is CASSLAGAGNIQYF. DNA of the CDR3: TGTGCCAGCAGTTTAGCGGGGGCGGGAAACATTCAGTACTTC.

This clonotype has ten or more counts. J is TRBJ2-3 and V is TRBV5-1, with 8 bases that match TRBD2. The trim removed 4 bases at V and 2 bases at J, leaving 6 bases unmatched. CDR1 is SGHRS and CDR2 is YFSETQ in the germline V gene. The CDR3 is 15 residues long. The CDR3 is CASSRGGTLTDTQYF. The CDR3 DNA sequence: TGCGCCAGCAGCCGCGGGGGGACCCTCACAGATACGCAGTATTTT.

This clonotype was detected many times. The V call is TRBV20-1, the J call TRBJ2-1; no firm D call. V gave up 6 bases and J gave up 0 bases, with 18 bases separating them. Germline V lookup: CDR1 DFQATT, CDR2 SNEGSKA (reference sequence). The CDR3 loop spans 16 amino acids. CDR3 coding DNA: TGCAGTGCCCAAGTGGACCTTTTCAGCTCCTACAATGAGCAGTTCTTC. It specifies CSAQVDLFSSYNEQFF.

This clonotype has at least ten counts. The J gene is TRBJ2-3, the V gene TRBV11-2, with 7 bases aligning to TRBD2. Trimming at V came to 4 bases and at J to 2 bases, leaving 6 bases not matched to a gene. The CDR3 sequence is 15 residues long. Germline V lookup: CDR1 SGHAT, CDR2 FQNNGV. In DNA, the CDR3 is TGTGCCAGCAGCTCCGGACTAGGGAACACAGATACGCAGTATTTT. Protein: CASSSGLGNTDTQYF. Full variable domain (outside the CDR3, taken from reference TRBV11-2 and TRBJ2-3): EAGVAQSPRYKIIEKRQSVAFWCNPISGHATLYWYQQILGQGPKLLIQFQNNGVVDDSQLPKDRFSAERLKGVDSTLKIQPAKLEDSAVYLCASSSGLGNTDTQYFGPGTRLTVL.

At least ten counts were recorded for this clonotype. The chain joins TRBV5-6 to TRBJ1-1; D gene uncertain. The CDR3 covers 13 residues. Trimming stripped 3 bases from V and 5 bases from J, with 11 bases between. In germline, CDR1 is SGHDT, CDR2 YYEEEE. Written as DNA, the CDR3 is TGTGCCAGCAGCTGGCAAGGCGGTACTGAAGCTTTCTTT. It yields the protein CASSWQGGTEAFF.

The chain is built from TRBV18 and TRBJ1-5; D remains ambiguous. Trimming took off 5 bases at V and 7 bases at J, with 18 bases between the two ends. The CDR3 is 15 residues long. CDR1 and CDR2 (germline): KGHSH, LQKENI. The CDR3 DNA follows: TGTGCCAGCTCAACCCCACCGGGAGGCGGGCAGCCCCAGCATTTT. It codes for CASSTPPGGGQPQHF.